This TCR beta chain derives from a study of yellow fever vaccine responses in identical twins. Germline V gene data show CDR1 as SGHAT and CDR2 as FQNNGV. This CDR3 is 16 amino acids long. V lost 7 bases to trimming and J lost 2 bases; unmatched junction nucleotides: 12. TCRdb redid the calling of the RT-PCR reads with MiXCR, one entry per CDR3 protein. The sample includes 5,500 to 8,000 distinct CDR3 sequences, about 86% of them seen just once. The sequence was obtained from a young woman who received the yellow fever vaccine. J is TRBJ2-3 and V is TRBV11-2; 7 bases match TRBD2. This specimen consisted of T cells from blood (PBMCs), unsorted or a sorted subset (not recorded which), obtained before or after yellow fever vaccination (not recorded which). CDR3 loop: CASTLGSSGYTDTQYF. CDR3 bases: TGTGCCAGCACATTAGGGTCTAGCGGATACACAGATACGCAGTATTTT.